The 4 T cell receptor beta chains reported below all come from one sample, sequenced in a study of blood T cell repertoires in COVID-19. Data came from immunoSEQ multiplex PCR; TCRdb stores just in-frame clones and leaves some out. The profile covers 150,000 to 160,000 clones, with about 90% appearing a single time and less than 0.6% taken by the ten largest. The material sequenced was peripheral blood. The receptors derive from a middle-aged man with acute or convalescent COVID-19.

This clone has only a few counts. The chain has TRBV7-2 and TRBJ2-1; 9 bases are a match to TRBD2. After removal of 4 bases from V and 10 bases from J, the junction contained 11 bases not matched to a gene. The CDR3 consists of 15 residues. Germline values: CDR1 SGHTA, CDR2 FQGNSA. The CDR3 DNA reads TGTGCCAGCAGCTCCTTAGCGGGAGCTCCGGCGGAGCAGTTCTTC. Its protein product is CASSSLAGAPAEQFF.

The chain carries TRBV6-2 or TRBV6-3 and TRBJ1-1; TRBD1 aligns across 8 bases. The ends lost 4 bases at V and 1 base at J; junction bases unmatched: 8. CDR1 and CDR2 from the germline V gene are MNHEY and SVGEGT. The CDR3 extends over 16 amino acids. Here the CDR3 reads CASSSERTGRNTEAFF. DNA for the CDR3: TGTGCCAGCAGTTCCGAACGGACAGGGAGGAACACTGAAGCTTTCTTT.

V and J are TRBV18 and TRBJ2-7; 7 bases match TRBD1. CDR3 size: 14 residues. Germline-derived CDR1 and CDR2 are KGHSH and LQKENI. The V and J ends lost 6 bases and 2 bases, in that order; junction bases with no gene match: 7. CDR3 nucleotide sequence: TGTGCCAGCTCGCCGGCTGGACAGGCCTACGAGCAGTACGTC. Translated: CASSPAGQAYEQYV.

This chain connects TRBV3-1 (or the pseudogene TRBV3-2) to TRBJ2-5; 7 nucleotides line up with TRBD1. There are 15 residues in the CDR3. V gave up 1 base and J gave up 4 bases; unmatched junction bases: 6. In germline, CDR1 is LGHDT, CDR2 YNNKEL (reference sequence). The CDR3 nucleotides read TGTGCCAGCAGCCAAGTTCCCTGGGACAGAGAGACCCAGTACTTC. Translating gives CASSQVPWDRETQYF.